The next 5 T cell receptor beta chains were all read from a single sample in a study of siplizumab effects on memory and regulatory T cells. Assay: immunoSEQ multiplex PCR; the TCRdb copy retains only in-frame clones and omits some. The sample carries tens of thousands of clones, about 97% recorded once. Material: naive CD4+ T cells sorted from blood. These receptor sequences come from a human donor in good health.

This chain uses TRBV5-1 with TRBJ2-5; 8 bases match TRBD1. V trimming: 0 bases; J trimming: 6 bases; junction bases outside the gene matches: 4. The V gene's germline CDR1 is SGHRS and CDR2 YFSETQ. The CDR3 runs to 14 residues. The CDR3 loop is CASSLDRGTQTQYF. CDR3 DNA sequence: TGCGCCAGCAGCTTGGACAGGGGGACCCAGACCCAGTACTTC.

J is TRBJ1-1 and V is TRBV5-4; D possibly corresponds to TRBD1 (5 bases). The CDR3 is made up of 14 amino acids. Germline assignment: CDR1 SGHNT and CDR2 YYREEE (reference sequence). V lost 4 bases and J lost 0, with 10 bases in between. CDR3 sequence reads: CASSKDTMNTEAFF. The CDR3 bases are TGTGCCAGCAGCAAGGACACTATGAACACTGAAGCTTTCTTT.

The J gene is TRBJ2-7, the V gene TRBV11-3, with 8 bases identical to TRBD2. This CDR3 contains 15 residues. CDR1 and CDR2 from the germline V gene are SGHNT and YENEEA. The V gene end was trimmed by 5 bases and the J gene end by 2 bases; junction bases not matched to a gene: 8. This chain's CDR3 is CASSPSGGAPYEQYF. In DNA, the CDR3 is TGTGCCAGCAGCCCGTCGGGAGGGGCCCCCTACGAGCAGTACTTC.

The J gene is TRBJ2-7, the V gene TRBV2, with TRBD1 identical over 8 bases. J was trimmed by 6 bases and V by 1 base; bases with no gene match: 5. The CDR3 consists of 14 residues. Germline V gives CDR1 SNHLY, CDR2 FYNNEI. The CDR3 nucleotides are TGTGCCAGCAGTGAAGACGGCAGGGGGCGCGAGCAGTACTTC. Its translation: CASSEDGRGREQYF. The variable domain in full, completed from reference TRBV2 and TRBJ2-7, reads EPEVTQTPSHQVTQMGQEVILRCVPISNHLYFYWYRQILGQKVEFLVSFYNNEISEKSEIFDDQFSVERPDGSNFTLKIRSTKLEDSAMYFCASSEDGRGREQYFGPGTRLTVT.

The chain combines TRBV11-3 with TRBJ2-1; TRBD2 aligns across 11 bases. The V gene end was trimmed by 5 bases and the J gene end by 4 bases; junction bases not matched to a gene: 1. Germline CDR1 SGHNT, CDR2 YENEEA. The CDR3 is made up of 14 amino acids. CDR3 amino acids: CASSGTSGYNEQFF. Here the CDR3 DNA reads TGTGCCAGCAGCGGGACTAGCGGTTACAATGAGCAGTTCTTC.